This TCR beta chain was identified in a study of blood T cells in healthy people across ages. Remarks on this clonotype: A read error may produce the germline difference seen at one junction end.

Peripheral blood samples of roughly 9.8 milliliters were drawn from each donor. Every sample had a minimum of 6.5 million PBMCs isolated. A second about 6 to 11 cycle PCR used barcoded and J-beta primers. A single record per CDR3 protein comes from TCRdb applying MiXCR to the 5' RACE reads. The sample lists some 1.4 million distinct CDR3 sequences; roughly 40% were seen once. Germline CDR1 reads LGHNA; CDR2 reads YNFKEQ. The CDR3 has 16 residues. The chain links TRBV4-2 to TRBJ2-7, with TRBD2 identical over 8 bases. This receptor was obtained from a woman aged 18-35 years in good health. Sample: blood. The CDR3: CVSSQDATSGSYEQYF. DNA of the CDR3: TGTGTCAGCAGCCAAGACGCCACTAGCGGCTCCTACGAGCAGTACTTC.